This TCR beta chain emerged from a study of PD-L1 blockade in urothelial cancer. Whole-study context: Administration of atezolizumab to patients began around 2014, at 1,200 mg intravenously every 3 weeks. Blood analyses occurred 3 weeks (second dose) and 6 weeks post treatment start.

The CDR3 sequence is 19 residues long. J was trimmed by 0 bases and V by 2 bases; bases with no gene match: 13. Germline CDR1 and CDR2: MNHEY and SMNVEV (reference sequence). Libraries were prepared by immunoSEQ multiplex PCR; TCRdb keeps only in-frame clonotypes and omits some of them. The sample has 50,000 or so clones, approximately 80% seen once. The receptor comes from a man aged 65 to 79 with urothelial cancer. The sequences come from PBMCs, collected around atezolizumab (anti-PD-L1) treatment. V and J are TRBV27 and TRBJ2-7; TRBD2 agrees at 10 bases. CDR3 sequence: CASSLTGGGRTSGSYEQYF. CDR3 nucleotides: TGTGCCAGCAGTTTAACCGGGGGGGGACGGACTAGCGGCTCCTACGAGCAGTACTTC.